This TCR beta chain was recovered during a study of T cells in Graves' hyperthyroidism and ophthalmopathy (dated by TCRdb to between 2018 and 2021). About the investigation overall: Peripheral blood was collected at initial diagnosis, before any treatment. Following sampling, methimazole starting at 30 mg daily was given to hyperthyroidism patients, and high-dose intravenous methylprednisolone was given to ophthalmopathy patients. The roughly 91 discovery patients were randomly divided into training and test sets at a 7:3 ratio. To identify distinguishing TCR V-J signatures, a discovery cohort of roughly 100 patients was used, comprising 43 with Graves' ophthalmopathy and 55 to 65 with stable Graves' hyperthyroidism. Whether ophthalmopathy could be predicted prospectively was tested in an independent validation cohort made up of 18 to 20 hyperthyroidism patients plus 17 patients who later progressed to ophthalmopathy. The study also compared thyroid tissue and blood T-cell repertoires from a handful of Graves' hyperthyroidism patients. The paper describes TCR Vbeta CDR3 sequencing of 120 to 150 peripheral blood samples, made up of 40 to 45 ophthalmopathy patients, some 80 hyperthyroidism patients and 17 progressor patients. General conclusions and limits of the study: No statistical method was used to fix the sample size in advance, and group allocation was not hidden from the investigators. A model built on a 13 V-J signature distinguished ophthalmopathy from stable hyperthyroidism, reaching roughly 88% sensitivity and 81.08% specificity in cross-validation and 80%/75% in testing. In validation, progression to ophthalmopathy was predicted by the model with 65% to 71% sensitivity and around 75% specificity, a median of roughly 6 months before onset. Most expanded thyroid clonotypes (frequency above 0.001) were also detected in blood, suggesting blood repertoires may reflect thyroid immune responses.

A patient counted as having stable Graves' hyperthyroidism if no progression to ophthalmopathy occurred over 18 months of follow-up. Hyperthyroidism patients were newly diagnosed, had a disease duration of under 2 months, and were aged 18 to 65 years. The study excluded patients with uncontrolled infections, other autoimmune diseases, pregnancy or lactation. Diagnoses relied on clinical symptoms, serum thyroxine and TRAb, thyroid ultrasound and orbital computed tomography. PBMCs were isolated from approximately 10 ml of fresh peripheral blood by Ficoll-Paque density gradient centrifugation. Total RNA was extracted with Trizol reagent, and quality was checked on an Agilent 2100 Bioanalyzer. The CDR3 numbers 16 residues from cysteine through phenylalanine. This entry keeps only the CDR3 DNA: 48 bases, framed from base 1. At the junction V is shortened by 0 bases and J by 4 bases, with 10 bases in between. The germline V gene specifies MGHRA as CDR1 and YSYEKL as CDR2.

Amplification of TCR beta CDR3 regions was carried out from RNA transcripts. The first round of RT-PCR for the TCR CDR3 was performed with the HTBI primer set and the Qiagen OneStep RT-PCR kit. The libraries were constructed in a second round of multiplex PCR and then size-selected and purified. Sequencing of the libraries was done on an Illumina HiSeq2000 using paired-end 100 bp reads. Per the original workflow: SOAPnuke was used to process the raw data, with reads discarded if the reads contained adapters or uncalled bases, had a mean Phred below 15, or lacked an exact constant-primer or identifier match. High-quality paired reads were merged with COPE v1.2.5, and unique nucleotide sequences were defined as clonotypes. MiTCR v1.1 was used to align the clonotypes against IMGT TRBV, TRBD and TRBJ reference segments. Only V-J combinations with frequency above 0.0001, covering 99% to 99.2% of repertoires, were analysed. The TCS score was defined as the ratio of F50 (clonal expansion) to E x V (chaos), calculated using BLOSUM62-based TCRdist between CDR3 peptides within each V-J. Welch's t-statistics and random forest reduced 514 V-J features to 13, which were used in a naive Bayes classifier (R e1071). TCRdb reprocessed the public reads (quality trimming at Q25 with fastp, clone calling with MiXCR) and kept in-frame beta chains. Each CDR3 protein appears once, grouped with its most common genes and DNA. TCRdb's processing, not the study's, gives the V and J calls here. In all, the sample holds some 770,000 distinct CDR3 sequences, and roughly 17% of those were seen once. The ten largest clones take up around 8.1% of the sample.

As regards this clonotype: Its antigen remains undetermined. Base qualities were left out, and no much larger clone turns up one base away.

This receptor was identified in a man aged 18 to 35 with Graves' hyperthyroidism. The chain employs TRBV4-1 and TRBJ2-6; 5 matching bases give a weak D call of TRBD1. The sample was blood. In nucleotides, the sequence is TGCGCCAGCAGCCAAGACAGGGTTGACGGGGCCAACGTCCTGACTTTC. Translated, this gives CASSQDRVDGANVLTF.